This T cell receptor (beta chain) was obtained from a study of T-cell reconstitution after alpha-beta-depleted transplantation in children. Study-wide points: Diversity and T-cell counts at one year after transplant derived mostly from new T cells.

TCRbeta library construction was performed incorporating unique molecular identifiers. A single record per CDR3 protein comes from TCRdb applying MiXCR to the PCR reads. The sample holds fewer than 550,000 distinct CDR3 sequences; 15% to 20% are singletons and the top ten take over 25%. Germline CDR1 SGHRS, CDR2 YFSETQ. V gave up 5 bases and J gave up 7 bases, with 15 bases separating them. This CDR3 comprises 14 residues. On this clonotype itself: Its antigen is currently unknown.

This TCR derives from a boy younger than two who had a stem cell transplant for Wiskott-Aldrich syndrome, so the T cells may come from the graft donor. The rearrangement links TRBV5-1 to TRBJ2-2; D gene unclear. Source: PBMCs, mostly from graft donor cells, taken 360 days after TCRalphabeta/CD19-depleted stem cell transplant. The CDR3 DNA reads TGCGCCAGCAGTCTGGCCCAAGGTGGCGGGGAGCTGTTTTTT. It is translated as CASSLAQGGGELFF.